The rows below give T cell receptor beta chains drawn from one sample of a study of immune evolution from preneoplasia to lung adenocarcinoma. Libraries were prepared by immunoSEQ multiplex PCR; TCRdb keeps only in-frame clonotypes and omits some of them. The sample holds about 14,000 clones, approximately 81% seen once. The source material was FFPE minimally invasive lung adenocarcinoma tissue. These receptors were collected from a person between 65 and 80 years old with lung adenocarcinoma. Both conserved end residues are part of each CDR3. Fields, in order: D gene, V gene, CDR3 length, clone size, J gene, CDR3 DNA, CDR3 protein. A D gene is named only where the DNA matches it firmly. Expanded clones are given a class, and other clones once, few, many or no size at all.

-	TRBV6-1	17	-	TRBJ1-5	TGTGCCAGCAGTGAAAATGTGGACGGCCACACAATTCAGCCCCAGCATTTT	CASSENVDGHTIQPQHF
-	TRBV10-3	16	once	TRBJ1-6	TGTGCCATCAGTGACCTTCTGGGCTCCTCGAATTCACCCCTCCACTTT	CAISDLLGSSNSPLHF
-	TRBV2	13	-	TRBJ1-2	TGTGCCAGCAGTACGACAGGAAGCTATGGCTACACCTTC	CASSTTGSYGYTF
-	TRBV5-4	14	-	TRBJ1-2	TGTGCCAGCAGCTCTAGGACGGGGGACTATGGCTACACCTTC	CASSSRTGDYGYTF
-	TRBV4-1	17	-	TRBJ1-5	TGCGCCAGCAGTTCGACGGAAACAGGGTGGGGCAATCAGCCCCAGCATTTT	CASSSTETGWGNQPQHF
-	TRBV28	15	once	TRBJ1-2	TGTGCCAGCAGTTTAGGTCTAGGCGATAACTATGGCTACACCTTC	CASSLGLGDNYGYTF
-	TRBV6-1	15	once	TRBJ1-5	TGTGCCACCCGGACGAACCGTTATAGCAATCAGCCCCAGCATTTT	CATRTNRYSNQPQHF
TRBD2	TRBV2	14	-	TRBJ2-7	TGTGCCAGCCCCCAGCCAGGGAGGGCCTACGAGCAGTACTTC	CASPQPGRAYEQYF
TRBD1	TRBV18	14	-	TRBJ2-7	TGTGCCAGCTCAGGGGACAGGGGAACCTACGAGCAGTACTTC	CASSGDRGTYEQYF
-	TRBV28	14	-	TRBJ2-1	TGTGCCAGCACCCCAGCGGGCTCCTACAATGAGCAGTTCTTC	CASTPAGSYNEQFF
-	TRBV28	17	-	TRBJ2-1	TGTGCCAGCAGTTCCCTTCCGTTAGCGTCCTTGGACAATGAGCAGTTCTTC	CASSSLPLASLDNEQFF
TRBD1	TRBV28	14	-	TRBJ1-2	TGTGCCAGCAGTTCCGGGACAGGGCCCTATGGCTACACCTTC	CASSSGTGPYGYTF
-	TRBV7-2	15	-	TRBJ2-1	TGTGCCAGCAGCCCAGCCGGGACCTCGAGGAATGAGCAGTTCTTC	CASSPAGTSRNEQFF
-	TRBV28	15	few	TRBJ1-5	TGTGCCAGCAGACAGGACGGTCGGGGCAATCAGCCCCAGCATTTT	CASRQDGRGNQPQHF
TRBD1	TRBV2	14	-	TRBJ2-7	TGTGCCAGCACGGGACAGGGGGCAATTTACGAGCAGTACTTC	CASTGQGAIYEQYF
-	TRBV5-4	14	-	TRBJ1-2	TGTGCCAGCAGCTTGGGCAGGGAGGACTATGGCTACACCTTC	CASSLGREDYGYTF
TRBD2	TRBV13	17	-	TRBJ2-1	TGTGCCAGCAGCTTAGACGGCGATAGCGGGAGGTGGAATGAGCAGTTCTTC	CASSLDGDSGRWNEQFF
-	TRBV6-1	14	-	TRBJ1-1	TGTGCCAGCAGTGAGAACACTTGGAACACTGAAGCTTTCTTT	CASSENTWNTEAFF
TRBD2	TRBV5-4	18	-	TRBJ2-3	TGTGCCAGCAGCTTGGGAGCCCCGGGACTAGCGGGAGGAGATACGCAGTATTTT	CASSLGAPGLAGGDTQYF
-	TRBV14	13	-	TRBJ2-7	TGTGCCAGCAGCCGGCGGATGGTCTCCGAGCAGTACTTC	CASSRRMVSEQYF
TRBD2	TRBV10-3	14	-	TRBJ2-5	TGTGCCATCAGTTTAGCGGGGGGGCAAGAGACCCAGTACTTC	CAISLAGGQETQYF
-	TRBV19	14	-	TRBJ2-3	TGTGCCAGTAGTGAGGGGAAGGGCACAGATACGCAGTATTTT	CASSEGKGTDTQYF
TRBD1	TRBV5-4	14	-	TRBJ1-2	TGTGCCAGCAGCTTGGCGGACAGGGCGCGGGGCTACACCTTC	CASSLADRARGYTF
-	TRBV18	16	-	TRBJ2-7	TGTGCCAGCTCGCTCAAAGACAGGACGGTGGAAAGCGAGCAGTACTTC	CASSLKDRTVESEQYF
-	TRBV2	18	-	TRBJ2-6	TGTGCCAGCAGTGATGGGGGGCAGGTCGGCTCTGGGGCCAACGTCCTGACTTTC	CASSDGGQVGSGANVLTF
-	TRBV30	14	few	TRBJ1-1	TGTGCCTGGAGTGGAAAGACCTTCAGCACTGAAGCTTTCTTT	CAWSGKTFSTEAFF
-	TRBV11-2	14	-	TRBJ2-7	TGTGCCAGCAGCTTAGAAAGGGGCCCCTACGAGCAGTACTTC	CASSLERGPYEQYF
TRBD1	TRBV28	14	-	TRBJ2-7	TGTGCCAGCAGTCCTATCGGGACAGCTTACGAGCAGTACTTC	CASSPIGTAYEQYF
-	TRBV5-1	14	-	TRBJ2-7	TGCGCCAGCAGCTTGGTAACAGGATCTTACGAGCAGTACTTC	CASSLVTGSYEQYF
-	TRBV27	13	once	TRBJ1-1	TGTGCCAGCACCAGGAGGGAGAACACTGAAGCTTTCTTT	CASTRRENTEAFF
TRBD1	TRBV28	14	-	TRBJ1-4	TGTGCCAGCGCTATTCCGGGACAGAGTGAAAAACTGTTTTTT	CASAIPGQSEKLFF
TRBD2	TRBV4-2	12	once	TRBJ2-7	TGTGCCAGCAGCCAACCTAGCGGGGTGCTGTACTTC	CASSQPSGVLYF
TRBD2	TRBV5-8	17	few	TRBJ2-5	TGTGCCAGCAGCGGGGGGACTAGCGTCGGTTGGGGAGAGACCCAGTACTTC	CASSGGTSVGWGETQYF